This entry lists 11 T cell receptor beta chains sequenced from one sample in a study of T cells in women clearing cervical HPV infection. Libraries were prepared by immunoSEQ multiplex PCR; TCRdb keeps only in-frame clonotypes and omits some of them. In all, the sample yields tens of thousands of clones. The sequencing input was blood buffy coat. The receptors here all came from a woman between 18 and 69 years old with a cervical HPV16 infection that either progressed to CIN3+ or cleared (not recorded which).

Remarks on this clone: The read ends 3 residues before the CDR3 terminus; that terminus is restored from the germline J gene. The gene calls are TRBV7-6 and TRBJ2-1, with D possibly being TRBD1 (6 bases). CDR3 size: 16 residues. Per germline, CDR1 SGHVS and CDR2 FNYEAQ. V was clipped by 4 bases and J by 4 bases, with 17 bases between them. CDR3 DNA, as far as it was read: TGTGCCAGCAGCTCTCAGGGGTTTTCTCGTTACAATGAG. Amino acid sequence: CASSSQGFSRYNE. The full-length CDR3 reads as CASSSQGFSRYNEQFF.

In regard to this clone: Read sequence stops 3 residues before the CDR3 end, and the germline J gene provides the missing end. This chain connects TRBV19 to TRBJ2-3, with D possibly matching TRBD1 (5 bases). The CDR3 contains 17 residues. Germline CDR1 reads LNHDA; CDR2 reads SQIVND (reference sequence). The sequenced part of the CDR3 DNA is TGTGCCAGTAGTATAGCTAGGACAACTTATAGCAATCAGCCG. The encoded protein is CASSIARTTYSNQP. The full-length CDR3 reads as CASSIARTTYSNQPQYF. The complete variable domain, with remaining parts taken from reference TRBV19 and TRBJ2-3, reads DGGITQSPKYLFRKEGQNVTLSCEQNLNHDAMYWYRQDPGQGLRLIYYSQIVNDFQKGDIAEGYSVSREKKESFPLTVTSAQKNPTAFYLCASSIARTTYSNQPQYFGPGTRLTVL.

As concerns this clone: Read data end 3 residues before the CDR3 end; the end is taken from the germline J gene. This sample also contains other DNA sequences that code for the same CDR3. V usage is TRBV29-1 and J usage is TRBJ2-3; no reliable D call. V lost 4 bases, J lost 4 bases, and 6 bases lay in between. The CDR3 has 11 residues. Germline CDR1 reads SQVTM; CDR2 reads ANQGSEA. The part of the CDR3 DNA that was read is TGCAGCGTTGGAGGCCCAGATACG. Translation gives CSVGGPDT. The whole CDR3 sequence is CSVGGPDTQYF.

For this clone: The observed sequence ends 3 residues before the CDR3 terminus, with the missing tail filled in from the germline J gene. The chain carries TRBV6-1 and TRBJ1-2; D remains ambiguous. The germline gives CDR1 MNHNS, CDR2 SASEGT. V was trimmed by 2 bases and J by 0 bases, leaving 4 bases between them. This CDR3 comprises 13 residues. The covered CDR3 bases are TGTGCCAGCAGTGAAACAACTAACTATGGC. This encodes CASSETTNYG. The entire CDR3 reads CASSETTNYGYTF.

CDR3 residues: CASSLVTRGQETQYF. The sequenced part of the CDR3 DNA is TGCGCCAGCAGCTTGGTTACCAGGGGGCAAGAGACG. This chain joins TRBV5-1 and TRBJ2-3, with 8 bases fitting TRBD1. The CDR3 goes on 3 residues after the read ends, and that part is filled in from the germline J gene. From germline, CDR1 is SGHRS and CDR2 YFSETQ. The CDR3 covers 15 residues.

Concerning this clone itself: The DNA ends 3 residues before the CDR3 does, and the rest of the CDR3 is filled in from the germline J gene. The chain couples TRBV7-9 to TRBJ2-3, with D perhaps matching TRBD2 (6 bases). This CDR3 spans 15 amino acids. Trimming cost V 1 base and J 2 bases, with 10 bases left between them. Per the germline V gene, CDR1 is SEHNR and CDR2 is FQNEAQ (reference sequence). Incomplete CDR3 DNA: TGTGCCAGCAGCTTAGTTGCGGGGAACACAGATACG. Amino acids: CASSLVAGNTDT. The entire CDR3 protein is CASSLVAGNTDTQYF.

Concerning this clone: The read ends 3 residues early relative to the CDR3; the germline J gene fills the gap. The chain links TRBV7-3 to TRBJ2-5; maybe TRBD2 (7 bases). The germline V gene encodes CDR1 SGHTA and CDR2 FQGTGA. This CDR3 region has 15 residues. Trimming removed 2 bases from V and 2 bases from J, with 12 bases in between. Incomplete CDR3 DNA: TGTGCCAGCAGCTTAGCGGGGGCCGGGCAAGAGACC. As protein: CASSLAGAGQET. Given in full, the CDR3 is CASSLAGAGQETQYF.

Details on this clone: The DNA ends 3 residues before the CDR3 does, and the rest of the CDR3 is filled in from the germline J gene. The rearrangement uses TRBV19 and TRBJ1-2, with TRBD1 matching 9 bases. This CDR3 comprises 18 residues. The V gene's germline CDR1 is LNHDA and CDR2 SQIVND (reference sequence). The part of the CDR3 DNA that was read is TGTGCCAGTAGTCGACAGGGGGGAACGGGATTCGCCTACAATGAC. Residues: CASSRQGGTGFAYND. The CDR3 as a whole reads CASSRQGGTGFAYNDYTF.

With regard to this clone: The read finishes 3 residues shy of the CDR3 end, and the germline J gene is used to complete it. The rearrangement joins TRBV29-1 to TRBJ2-5, with D tentatively TRBD1 (5 bases). V lost 2 bases to trimming and J lost 5 bases, with 12 bases between them. There are 13 residues in the CDR3. Germline V CDR1 and CDR2: SQVTM, ANQGSEA. This chain's CDR3 is CSVESGAAETQYF. The DNA read from the CDR3 is TGCAGCGTTGAAAGTGGGGCCGCTGAGACC.

As regards this clone: The read ends 3 residues early relative to the CDR3; the germline J gene fills the gap. The chain is built from TRBV24-1 and TRBJ1-1; tentative D call: TRBD1 (5 bases). Per germline, CDR1 KGHDR and CDR2 SFDVKD. The CDR3 contains 13 residues. The CDR3 sequence: CATSDLRVPGAFF. CDR3 bases read: TGTGCCACCAGTGATCTCAGGGTGCCAGGA.

With regard to this clone: The read ends 3 residues shy of where the CDR3 ends; the end is completed using the germline J gene. The chain is built from TRBV28 and TRBJ1-5; weak D call: TRBD1 (6 bases). The CDR3 has 15 residues. The V end lost 4 bases, the J end lost 1 base, and 11 bases lay between the germline ends. The germline V gene has CDR1 MDHEN and CDR2 SYDVKM. CDR3 residues: CASSSGVGSNQPQHF. The covered CDR3 bases are TGTGCCAGCAGTTCAGGGGTGGGGAGCAATCAGCCC. Variable domain in full (rest from reference TRBV28 and TRBJ1-5): DVKVTQSSRYLVKRTGEKVFLECVQDMDHENMFWYRQDPGLGLRLIYFSYDVKMKEKGDIPEGYSVSREKKERFSLILESASTNQTSMYLCASSSGVGSNQPQHFGDGTRLSIL.